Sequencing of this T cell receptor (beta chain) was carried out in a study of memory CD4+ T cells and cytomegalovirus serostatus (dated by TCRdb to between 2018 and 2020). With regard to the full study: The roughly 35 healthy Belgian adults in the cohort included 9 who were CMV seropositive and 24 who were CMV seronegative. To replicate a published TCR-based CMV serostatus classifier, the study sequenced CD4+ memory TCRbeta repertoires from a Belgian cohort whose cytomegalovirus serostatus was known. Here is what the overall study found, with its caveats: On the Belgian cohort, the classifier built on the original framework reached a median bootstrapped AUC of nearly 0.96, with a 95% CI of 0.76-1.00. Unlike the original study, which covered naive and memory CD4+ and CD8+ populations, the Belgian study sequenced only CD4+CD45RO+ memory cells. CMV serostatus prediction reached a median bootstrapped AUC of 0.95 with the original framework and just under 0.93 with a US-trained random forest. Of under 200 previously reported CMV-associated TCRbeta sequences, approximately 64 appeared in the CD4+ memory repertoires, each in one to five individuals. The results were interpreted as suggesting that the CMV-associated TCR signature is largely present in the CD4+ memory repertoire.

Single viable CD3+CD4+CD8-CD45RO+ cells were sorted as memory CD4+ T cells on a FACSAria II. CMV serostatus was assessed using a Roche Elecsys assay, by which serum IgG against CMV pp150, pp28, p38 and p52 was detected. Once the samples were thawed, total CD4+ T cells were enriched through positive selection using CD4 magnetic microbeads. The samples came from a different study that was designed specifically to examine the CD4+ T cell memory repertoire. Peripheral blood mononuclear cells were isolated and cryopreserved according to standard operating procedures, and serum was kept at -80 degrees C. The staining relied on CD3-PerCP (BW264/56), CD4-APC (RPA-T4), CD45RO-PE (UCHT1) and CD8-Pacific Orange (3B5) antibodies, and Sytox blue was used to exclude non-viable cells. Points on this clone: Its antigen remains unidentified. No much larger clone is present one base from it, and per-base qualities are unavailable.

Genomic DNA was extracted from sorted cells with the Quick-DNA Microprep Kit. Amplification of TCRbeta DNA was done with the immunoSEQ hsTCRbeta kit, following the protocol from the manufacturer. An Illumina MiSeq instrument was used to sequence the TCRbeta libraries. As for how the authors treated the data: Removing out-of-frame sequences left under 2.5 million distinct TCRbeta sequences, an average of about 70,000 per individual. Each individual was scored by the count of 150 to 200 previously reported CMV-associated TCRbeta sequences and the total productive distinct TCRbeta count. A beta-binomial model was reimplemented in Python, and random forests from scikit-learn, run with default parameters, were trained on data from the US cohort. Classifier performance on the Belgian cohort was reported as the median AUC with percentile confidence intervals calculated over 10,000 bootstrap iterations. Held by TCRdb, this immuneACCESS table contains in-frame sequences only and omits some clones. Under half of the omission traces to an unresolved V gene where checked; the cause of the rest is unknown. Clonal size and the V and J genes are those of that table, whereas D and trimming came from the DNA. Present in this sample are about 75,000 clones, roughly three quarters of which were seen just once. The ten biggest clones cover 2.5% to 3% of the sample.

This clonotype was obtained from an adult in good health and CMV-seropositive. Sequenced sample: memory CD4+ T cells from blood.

The DNA reads as follows: TGTGCCAGCAGTACATACACAGATACGCAGTATTTT. This is translated as CASSTYTDTQYF. In this chain, TRBV28 is recombined with TRBJ2-3; the D segment cannot be called with confidence. The CDR3 contains 12 residues, cysteine and phenylalanine counted. Only the CDR3 DNA is retained, 36 bases long and in frame from the first base. V is shortened by 5 bases, J by 2 bases, and the region joining them spans 5 bases. The germline V gene yields MDHEN for CDR1 and SYDVKM for CDR2.